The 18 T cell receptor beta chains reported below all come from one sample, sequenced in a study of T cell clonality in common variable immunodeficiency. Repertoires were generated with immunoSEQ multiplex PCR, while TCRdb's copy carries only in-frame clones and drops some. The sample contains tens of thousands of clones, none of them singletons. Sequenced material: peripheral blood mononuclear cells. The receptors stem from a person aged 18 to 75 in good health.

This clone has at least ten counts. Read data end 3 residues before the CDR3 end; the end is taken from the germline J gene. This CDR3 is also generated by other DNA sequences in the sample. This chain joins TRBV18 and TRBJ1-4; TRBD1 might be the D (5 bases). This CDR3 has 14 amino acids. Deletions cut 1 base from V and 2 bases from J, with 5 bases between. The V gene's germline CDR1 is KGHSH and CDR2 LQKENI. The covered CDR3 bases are TGTGCCAGCTCACCACGACAGACTAATGAAAAA. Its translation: CASSPRQTNEK. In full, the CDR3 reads CASSPRQTNEKLFF.

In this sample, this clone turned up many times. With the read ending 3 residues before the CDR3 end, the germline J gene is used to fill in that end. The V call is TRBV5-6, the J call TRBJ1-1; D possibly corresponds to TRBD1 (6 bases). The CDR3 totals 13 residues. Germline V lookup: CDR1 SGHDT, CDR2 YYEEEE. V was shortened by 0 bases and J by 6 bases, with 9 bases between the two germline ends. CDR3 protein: CASSLGGRAEAFF. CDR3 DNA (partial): TGTGCCAGCAGCTTGGGGGGGCGCGCTGAA.

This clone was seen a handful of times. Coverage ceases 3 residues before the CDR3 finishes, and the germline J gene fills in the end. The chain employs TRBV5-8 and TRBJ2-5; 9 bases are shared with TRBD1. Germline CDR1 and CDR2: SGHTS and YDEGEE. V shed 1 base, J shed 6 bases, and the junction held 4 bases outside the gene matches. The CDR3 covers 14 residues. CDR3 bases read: TGTGCCAGCAGCTTGTGGACAGGGGAGAAGACC. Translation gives CASSLWTGEKT. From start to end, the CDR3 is CASSLWTGEKTQYF.

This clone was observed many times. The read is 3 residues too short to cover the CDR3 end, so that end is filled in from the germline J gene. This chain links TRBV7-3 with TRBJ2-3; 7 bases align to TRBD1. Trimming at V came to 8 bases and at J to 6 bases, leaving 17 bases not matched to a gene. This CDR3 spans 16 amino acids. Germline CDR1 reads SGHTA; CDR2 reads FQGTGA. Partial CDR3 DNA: TGTGCCAGCTCGGTGTCCGGCTCAGAGGGGGCGGATACG. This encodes CASSVSGSEGADT. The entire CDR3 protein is CASSVSGSEGADTQYF.

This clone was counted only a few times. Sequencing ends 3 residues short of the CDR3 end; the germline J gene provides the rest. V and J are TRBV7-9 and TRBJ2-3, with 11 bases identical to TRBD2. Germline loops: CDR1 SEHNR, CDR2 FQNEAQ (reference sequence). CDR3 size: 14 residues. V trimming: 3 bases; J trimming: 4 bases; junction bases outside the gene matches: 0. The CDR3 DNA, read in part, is TGTGCCAGCAGCTTGACTAGCGGGGCAGATACG. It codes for CASSLTSGADT. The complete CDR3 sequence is CASSLTSGADTQYF.

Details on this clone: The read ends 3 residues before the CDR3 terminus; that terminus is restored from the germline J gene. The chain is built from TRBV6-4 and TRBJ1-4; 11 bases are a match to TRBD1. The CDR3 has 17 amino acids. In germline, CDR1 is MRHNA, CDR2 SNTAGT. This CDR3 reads CASSDGTGGFGANVLFF. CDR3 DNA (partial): TGTGCCAGCAGTGACGGGACAGGGGGTTTTGGGGCCAACGTA.

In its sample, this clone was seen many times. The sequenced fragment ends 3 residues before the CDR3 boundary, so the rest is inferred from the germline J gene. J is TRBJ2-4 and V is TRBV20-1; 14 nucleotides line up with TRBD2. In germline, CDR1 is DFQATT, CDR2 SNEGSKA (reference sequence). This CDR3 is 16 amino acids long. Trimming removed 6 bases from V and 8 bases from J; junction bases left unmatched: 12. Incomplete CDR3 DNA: TGCAGTGCCATGGGAGGGACTAGCGGGAGTGTGTACATT. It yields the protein CSAMGGTSGSVYI. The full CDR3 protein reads CSAMGGTSGSVYIQYF.

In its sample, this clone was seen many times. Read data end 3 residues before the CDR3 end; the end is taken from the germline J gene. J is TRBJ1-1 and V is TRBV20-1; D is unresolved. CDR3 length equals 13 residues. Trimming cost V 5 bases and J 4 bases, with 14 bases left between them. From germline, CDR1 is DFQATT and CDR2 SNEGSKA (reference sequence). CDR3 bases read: TGCAGTGCTGAGCCCCAAGCGGGCACTGAA. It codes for CSAEPQAGTE. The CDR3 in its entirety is CSAEPQAGTEAFF.

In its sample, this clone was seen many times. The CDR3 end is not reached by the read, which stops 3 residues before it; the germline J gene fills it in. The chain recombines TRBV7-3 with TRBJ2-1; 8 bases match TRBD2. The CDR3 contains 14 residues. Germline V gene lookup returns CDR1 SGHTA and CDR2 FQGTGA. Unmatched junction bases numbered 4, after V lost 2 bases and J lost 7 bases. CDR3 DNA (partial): TGTGCCAGCAGCTTAGGCGGGGGGAAAAATGAG. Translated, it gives CASSLGGGKNE. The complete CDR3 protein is CASSLGGGKNEQFF.

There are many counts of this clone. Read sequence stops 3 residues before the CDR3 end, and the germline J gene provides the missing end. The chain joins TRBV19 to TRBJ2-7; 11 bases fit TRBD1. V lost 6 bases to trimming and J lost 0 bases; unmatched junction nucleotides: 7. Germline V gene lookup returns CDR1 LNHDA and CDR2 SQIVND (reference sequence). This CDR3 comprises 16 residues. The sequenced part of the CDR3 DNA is TGTGCCAGTAGCGATCCGGGACAGGGGGACTCCTACGAG. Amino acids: CASSDPGQGDSYE. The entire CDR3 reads CASSDPGQGDSYEQYF.

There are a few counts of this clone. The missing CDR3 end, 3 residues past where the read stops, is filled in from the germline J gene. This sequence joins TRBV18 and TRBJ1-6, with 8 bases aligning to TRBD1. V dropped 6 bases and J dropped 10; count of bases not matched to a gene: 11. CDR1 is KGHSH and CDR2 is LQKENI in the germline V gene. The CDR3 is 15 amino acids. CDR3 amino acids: CASSTTDRGGSPLHF. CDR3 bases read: TGTGCCAGCTCCACAACTGACAGGGGAGGATCACCC.

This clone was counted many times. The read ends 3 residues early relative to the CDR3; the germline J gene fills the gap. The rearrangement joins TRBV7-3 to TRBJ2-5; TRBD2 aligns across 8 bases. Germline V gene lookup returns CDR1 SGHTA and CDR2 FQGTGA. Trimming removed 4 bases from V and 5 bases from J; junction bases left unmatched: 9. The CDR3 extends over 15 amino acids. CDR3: CASSSTGTSGETQYF. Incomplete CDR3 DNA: TGTGCCAGCAGCTCGACCGGGACTAGTGGGGAGACC.

The CDR3 DNA, read in part, is TGTGCCAGTAGTCGAGCGGGGAACACTGAA. Translating gives CASSRAGNTE. The entire CDR3 reads CASSRAGNTEAFF. The genes are TRBV19 and TRBJ1-1; D gene unclear. The CDR3 end falls 3 residues outside the read, so it is completed with the germline J gene. The length of the CDR3 is 13 residues. Germline V gene sequence: CDR1 LNHDA, CDR2 SQIVND (reference sequence). Trimming removed 5 bases from V and 1 base from J, with 8 bases in between.

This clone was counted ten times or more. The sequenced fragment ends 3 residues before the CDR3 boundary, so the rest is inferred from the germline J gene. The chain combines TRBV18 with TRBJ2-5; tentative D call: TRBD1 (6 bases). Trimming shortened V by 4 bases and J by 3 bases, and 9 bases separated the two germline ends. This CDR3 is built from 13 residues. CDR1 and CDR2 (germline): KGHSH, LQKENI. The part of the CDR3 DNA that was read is TGTGCCAGCTCACTTCCAGGGGAAGAGACC. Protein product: CASSLPGEET. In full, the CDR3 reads CASSLPGEETQYF.

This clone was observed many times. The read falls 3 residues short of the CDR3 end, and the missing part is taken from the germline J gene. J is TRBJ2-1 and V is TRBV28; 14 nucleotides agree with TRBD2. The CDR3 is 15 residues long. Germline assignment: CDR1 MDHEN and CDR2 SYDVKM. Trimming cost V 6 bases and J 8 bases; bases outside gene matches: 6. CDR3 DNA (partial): TGTGCCAGCAGATCCGGGACTAGCGGGAGAGATGAG. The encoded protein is CASRSGTSGRDE. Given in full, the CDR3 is CASRSGTSGRDEQFF.

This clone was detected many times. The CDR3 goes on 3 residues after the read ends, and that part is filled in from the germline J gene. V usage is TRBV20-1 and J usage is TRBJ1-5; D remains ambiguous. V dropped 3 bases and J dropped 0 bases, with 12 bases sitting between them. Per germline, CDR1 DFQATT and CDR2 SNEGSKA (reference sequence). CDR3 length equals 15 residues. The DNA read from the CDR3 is TGCAGTGCTAGTCCAGGCCTGTATAGCAATCAGCCC. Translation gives CSASPGLYSNQP. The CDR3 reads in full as CSASPGLYSNQPQHF.

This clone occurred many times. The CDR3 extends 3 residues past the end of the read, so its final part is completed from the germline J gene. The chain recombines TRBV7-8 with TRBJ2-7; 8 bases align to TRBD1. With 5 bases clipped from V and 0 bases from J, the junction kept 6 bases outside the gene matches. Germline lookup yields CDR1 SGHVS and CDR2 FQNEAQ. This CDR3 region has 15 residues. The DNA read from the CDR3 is TGTGCCAGCAGCAGGGGACAGGATTTCTCCTACGAG. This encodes CASSRGQDFSYE. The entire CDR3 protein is CASSRGQDFSYEQYF. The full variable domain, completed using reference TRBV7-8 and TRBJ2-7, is GAGVSQSPRYKVAKRGQDVALRCDPISGHVSLFWYQQALGQGPEFLTYFQNEAQLDKSGLPSDRFFAERPEGSVSTLKIQRTQQEDSAVYLCASSRGQDFSYEQYFGPGTRLTVT.

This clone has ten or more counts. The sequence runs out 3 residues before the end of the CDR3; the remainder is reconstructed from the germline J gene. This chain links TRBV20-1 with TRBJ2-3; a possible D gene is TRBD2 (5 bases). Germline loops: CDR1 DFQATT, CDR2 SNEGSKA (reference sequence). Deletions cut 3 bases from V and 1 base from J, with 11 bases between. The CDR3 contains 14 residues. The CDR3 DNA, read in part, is TGCAGTGCTAGTCCGCAGCGGCGCACAGATACG. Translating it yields CSASPQRRTDT. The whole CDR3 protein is CSASPQRRTDTQYF.